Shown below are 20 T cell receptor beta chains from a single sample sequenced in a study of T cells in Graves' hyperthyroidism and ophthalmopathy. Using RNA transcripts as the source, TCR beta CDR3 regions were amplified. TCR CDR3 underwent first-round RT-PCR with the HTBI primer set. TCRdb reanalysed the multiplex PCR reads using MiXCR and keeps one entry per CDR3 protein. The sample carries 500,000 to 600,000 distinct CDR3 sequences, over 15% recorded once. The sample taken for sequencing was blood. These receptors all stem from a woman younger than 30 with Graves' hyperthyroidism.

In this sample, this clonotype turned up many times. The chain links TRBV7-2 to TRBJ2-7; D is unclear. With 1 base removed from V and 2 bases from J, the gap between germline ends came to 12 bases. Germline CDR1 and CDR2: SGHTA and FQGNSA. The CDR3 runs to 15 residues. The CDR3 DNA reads TGTGCCAGCAGCTTAGTAGGGCAGCTCACCTACGAGCAGTACTTC. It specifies CASSLVGQLTYEQYF.

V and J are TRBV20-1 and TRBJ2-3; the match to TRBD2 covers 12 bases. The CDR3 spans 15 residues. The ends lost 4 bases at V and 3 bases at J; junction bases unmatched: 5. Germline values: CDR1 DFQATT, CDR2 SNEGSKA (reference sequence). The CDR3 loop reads CSAIPSGRETDTQYF. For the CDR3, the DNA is TGCAGTGCTATCCCTAGCGGGAGGGAAACAGATACGCAGTATTTT.

As DNA, the CDR3 is TGCGCCAGCAGTGCCGGAGGGGCGAATGTTGAAAAACTGTTTTTT. Protein sequence: CASSAGGANVEKLFF. This chain links TRBV10-2 with TRBJ1-4; D might be TRBD1 (5 bases). This CDR3 contains 15 residues. Germline-derived CDR1 and CDR2 are WSHSY and SAAADI. Trimming took 4 bases from V and 7 from J, leaving 16 bases between them.

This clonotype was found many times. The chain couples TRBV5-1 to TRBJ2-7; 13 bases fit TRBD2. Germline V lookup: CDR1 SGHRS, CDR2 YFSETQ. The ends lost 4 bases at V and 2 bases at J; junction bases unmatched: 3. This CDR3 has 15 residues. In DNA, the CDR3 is TGCGCCAGCAGCACCACTAGCGGGAGGGCCTACGAGCAGTACTTC. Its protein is CASSTTSGRAYEQYF.

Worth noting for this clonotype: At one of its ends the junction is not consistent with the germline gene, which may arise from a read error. The CDR3 DNA reads as TGTGCCTGCAGTTTATTTTGGACTAGCGGGGTTCAAGAGACCCAGTACTTC. It translates to CACSLFWTSGVQETQYF. The V gene is TRBV27, the J gene TRBJ2-5, with TRBD2 matching 12 bases. CDR3 length: 17 amino acids. Germline lookup yields CDR1 MNHEY and CDR2 SMNVEV (reference sequence).

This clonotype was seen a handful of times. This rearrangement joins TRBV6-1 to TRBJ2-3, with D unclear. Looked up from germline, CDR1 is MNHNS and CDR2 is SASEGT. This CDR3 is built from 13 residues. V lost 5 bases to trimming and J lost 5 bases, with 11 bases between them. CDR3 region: CASSPRTGDTQYF. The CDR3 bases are TGTGCCAGCAGTCCCCGTACTGGAGATACGCAGTATTTT.

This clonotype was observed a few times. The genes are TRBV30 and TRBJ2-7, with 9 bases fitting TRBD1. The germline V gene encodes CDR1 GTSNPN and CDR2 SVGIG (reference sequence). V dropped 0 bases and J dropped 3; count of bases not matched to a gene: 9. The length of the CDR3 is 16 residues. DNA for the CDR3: TGTGCCTGGAGTGTAGGGGCCGGGACAGGGATCTACGAGCAGTACTTC. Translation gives CAWSVGAGTGIYEQYF.

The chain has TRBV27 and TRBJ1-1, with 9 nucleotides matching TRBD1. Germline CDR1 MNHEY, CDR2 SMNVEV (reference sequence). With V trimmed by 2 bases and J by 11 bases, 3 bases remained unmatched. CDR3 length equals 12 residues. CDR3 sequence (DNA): TGTGCCAGCAGTTTACACGACAGGGGGGCTTTCTTT. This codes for CASSLHDRGAFF.

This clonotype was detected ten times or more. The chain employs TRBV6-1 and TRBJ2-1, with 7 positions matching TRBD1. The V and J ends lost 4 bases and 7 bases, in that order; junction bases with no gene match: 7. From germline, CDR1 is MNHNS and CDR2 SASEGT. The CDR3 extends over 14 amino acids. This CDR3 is CASSVGDSSNEQFF. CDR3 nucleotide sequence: TGTGCCAGCAGTGTCGGGGACAGCTCTAATGAGCAGTTCTTC.

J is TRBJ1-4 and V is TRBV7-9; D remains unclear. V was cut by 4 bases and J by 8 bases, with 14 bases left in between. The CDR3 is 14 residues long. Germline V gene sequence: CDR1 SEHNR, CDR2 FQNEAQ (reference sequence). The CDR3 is CASSSDGRLEKLFF. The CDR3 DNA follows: TGTGCCAGCAGCTCGGACGGGAGGTTGGAAAAACTGTTTTTT.

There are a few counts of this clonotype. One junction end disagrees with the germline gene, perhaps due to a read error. The CDR3 sequence is CASSSPGLAINGQFF. CDR3 DNA: TGTGCCAGCAGTTCTCCCGGACTAGCGATCAATGGGCAGTTCTTC. The chain links TRBV6-5 to TRBJ2-1; 9 bases are a match to TRBD2. CDR3 length: 15 residues. Germline V lookup: CDR1 MNHEY, CDR2 SVGAGI.

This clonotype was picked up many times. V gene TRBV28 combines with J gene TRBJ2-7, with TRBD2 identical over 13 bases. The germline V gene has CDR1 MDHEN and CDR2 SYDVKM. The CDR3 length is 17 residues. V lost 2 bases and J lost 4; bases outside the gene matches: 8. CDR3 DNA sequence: TGTGCCAGCAGTTTAAAACTAGCGGGAGGGCCGGGTTACGAGCAGTACTTC. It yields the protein CASSLKLAGGPGYEQYF. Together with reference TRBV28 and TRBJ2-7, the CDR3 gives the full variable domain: DVKVTQSSRYLVKRTGEKVFLECVQDMDHENMFWYRQDPGLGLRLIYFSYDVKMKEKGDIPEGYSVSREKKERFSLILESASTNQTSMYLCASSLKLAGGPGYEQYFGPGTRLTVT.

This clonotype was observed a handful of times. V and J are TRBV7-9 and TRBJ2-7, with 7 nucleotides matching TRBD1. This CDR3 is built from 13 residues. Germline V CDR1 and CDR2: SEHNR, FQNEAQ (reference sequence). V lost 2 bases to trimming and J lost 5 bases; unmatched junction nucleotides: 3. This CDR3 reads CASSLYTGDEQYF. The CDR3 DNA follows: TGTGCCAGCAGCTTATATACAGGGGACGAGCAGTACTTC.

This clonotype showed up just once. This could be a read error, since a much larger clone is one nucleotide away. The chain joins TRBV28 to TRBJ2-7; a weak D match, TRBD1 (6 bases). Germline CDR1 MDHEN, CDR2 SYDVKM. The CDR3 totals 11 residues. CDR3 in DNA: TGTACCAGCACAGGGATTTACGAGCAGTACTTC. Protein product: CTSTGIYEQYF.

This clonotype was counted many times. The CDR3 reads CSAQGPEAFF. In nucleotides, the CDR3 is TGCAGTGCCCAGGGACCTGAAGCTTTCTTT. The chain carries TRBV20-1 and TRBJ1-1, with D possibly matching TRBD1 (5 bases). The germline CDR1 and CDR2 sequences are DFQATT and SNEGSKA (reference sequence). The CDR3 has 10 residues. Trimming removed 6 bases at V and 6 bases at J, with 8 bases between.

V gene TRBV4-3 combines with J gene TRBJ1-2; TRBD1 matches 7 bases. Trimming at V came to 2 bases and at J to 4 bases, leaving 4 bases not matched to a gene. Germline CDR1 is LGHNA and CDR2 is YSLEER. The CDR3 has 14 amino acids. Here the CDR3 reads CASSQRDSLYGYTF. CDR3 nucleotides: TGCGCCAGCAGCCAAAGGGACAGCCTCTATGGCTACACCTTC.

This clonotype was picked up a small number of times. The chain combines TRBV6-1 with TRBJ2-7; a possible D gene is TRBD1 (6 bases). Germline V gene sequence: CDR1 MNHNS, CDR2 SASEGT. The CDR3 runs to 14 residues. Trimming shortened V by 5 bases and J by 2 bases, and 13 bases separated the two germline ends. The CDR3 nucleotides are TGTGCCAGCAGTCGCAAGCAGGGGCCCTACGAGCAGTACTTC. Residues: CASSRKQGPYEQYF.

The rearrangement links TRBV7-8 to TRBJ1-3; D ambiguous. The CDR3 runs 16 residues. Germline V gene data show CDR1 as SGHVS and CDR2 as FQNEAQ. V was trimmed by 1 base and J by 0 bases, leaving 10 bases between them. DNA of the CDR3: TGTGCCAGCAGCTTAGTGGGGTGGCTCTCTGGAAACACCATATATTTT. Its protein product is CASSLVGWLSGNTIYF.

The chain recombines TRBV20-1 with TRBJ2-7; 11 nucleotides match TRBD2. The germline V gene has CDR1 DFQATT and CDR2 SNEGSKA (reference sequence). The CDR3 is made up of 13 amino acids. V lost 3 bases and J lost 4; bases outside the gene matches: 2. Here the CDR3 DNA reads TGCAGTGCTAGCGGGACTAGCGGTTACGAGCAGTACTTC. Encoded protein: CSASGTSGYEQYF.

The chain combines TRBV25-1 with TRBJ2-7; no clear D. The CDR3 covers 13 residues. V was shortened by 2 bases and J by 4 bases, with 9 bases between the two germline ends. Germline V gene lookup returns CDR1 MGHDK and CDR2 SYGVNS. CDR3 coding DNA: TGTGCCAGCAGTGAACCGGGCGATTACGAGCAGTACTTC. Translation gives CASSEPGDYEQYF.